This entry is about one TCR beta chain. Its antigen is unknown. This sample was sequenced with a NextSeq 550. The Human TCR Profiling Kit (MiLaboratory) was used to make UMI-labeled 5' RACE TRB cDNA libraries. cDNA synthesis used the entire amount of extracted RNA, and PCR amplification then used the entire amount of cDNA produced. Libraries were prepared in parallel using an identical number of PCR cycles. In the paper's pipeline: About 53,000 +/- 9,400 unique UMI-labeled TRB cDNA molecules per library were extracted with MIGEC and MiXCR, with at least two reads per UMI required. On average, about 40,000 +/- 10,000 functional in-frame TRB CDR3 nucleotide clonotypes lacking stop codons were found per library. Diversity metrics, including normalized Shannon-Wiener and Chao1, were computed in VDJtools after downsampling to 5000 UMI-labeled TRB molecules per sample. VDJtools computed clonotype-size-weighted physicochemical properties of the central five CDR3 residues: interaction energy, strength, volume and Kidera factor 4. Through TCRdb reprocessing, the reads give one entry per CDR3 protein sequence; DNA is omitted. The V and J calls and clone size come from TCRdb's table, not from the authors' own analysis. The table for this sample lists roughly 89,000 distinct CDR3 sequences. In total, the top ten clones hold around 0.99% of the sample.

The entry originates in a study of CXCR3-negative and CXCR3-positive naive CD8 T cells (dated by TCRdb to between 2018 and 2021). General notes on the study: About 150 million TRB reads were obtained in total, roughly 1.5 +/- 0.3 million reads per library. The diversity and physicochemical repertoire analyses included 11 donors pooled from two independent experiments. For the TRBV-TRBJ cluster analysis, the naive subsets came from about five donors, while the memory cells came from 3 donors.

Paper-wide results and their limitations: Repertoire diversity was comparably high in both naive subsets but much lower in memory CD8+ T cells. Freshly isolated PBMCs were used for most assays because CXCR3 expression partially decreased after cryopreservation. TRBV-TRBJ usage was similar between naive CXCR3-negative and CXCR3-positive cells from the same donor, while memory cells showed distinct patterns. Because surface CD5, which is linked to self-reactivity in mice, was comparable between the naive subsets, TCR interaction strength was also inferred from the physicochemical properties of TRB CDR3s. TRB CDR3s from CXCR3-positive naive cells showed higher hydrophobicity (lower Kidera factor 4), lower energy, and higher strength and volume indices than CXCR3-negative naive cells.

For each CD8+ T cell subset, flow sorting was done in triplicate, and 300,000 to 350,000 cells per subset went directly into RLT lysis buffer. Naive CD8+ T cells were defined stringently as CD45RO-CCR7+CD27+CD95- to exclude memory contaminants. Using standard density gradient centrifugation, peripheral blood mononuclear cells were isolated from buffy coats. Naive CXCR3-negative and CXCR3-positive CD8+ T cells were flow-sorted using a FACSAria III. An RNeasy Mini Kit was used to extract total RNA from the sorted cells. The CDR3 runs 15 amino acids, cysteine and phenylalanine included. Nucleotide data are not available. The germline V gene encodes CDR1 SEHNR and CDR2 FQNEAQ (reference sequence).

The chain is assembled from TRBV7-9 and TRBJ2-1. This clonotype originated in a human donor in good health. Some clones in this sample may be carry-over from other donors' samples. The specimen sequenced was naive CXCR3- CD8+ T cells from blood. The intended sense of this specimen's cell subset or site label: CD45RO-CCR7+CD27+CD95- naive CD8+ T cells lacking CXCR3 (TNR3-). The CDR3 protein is CASSLERESYNEQFF.